The clone carrying this TCR beta chain was found a few times. Its antigen is unidentified. The data stem from a study of T cells in Graves' hyperthyroidism and ophthalmopathy. Study observations and caveats: Through a model of 13 V-J features, ophthalmopathy was separated from stable hyperthyroidism. Peripheral blood also featured most of the thyroid clonotypes expanded above 0.001.

Germline loops: CDR1 DFQATT, CDR2 SNEGSKA (reference sequence). The CDR3 length is 14 residues. Losses at the gene ends were 0 bases for V and 2 bases for J; bases not matched to a gene: 3. Out of roughly 9.1 ml of fresh peripheral blood came the PBMCs. The TCR beta CDR3 regions underwent amplification using RNA transcripts as the source. First-round RT-PCR of the TCR CDR3 relied on the HTBI primer set. In TCRdb, the multiplex PCR reads were re-called with MiXCR into one record per CDR3 protein. The data contain under 250,000 distinct CDR3 sequences, approximately 25% of them singletons. V gene TRBV20-1 combines with J gene TRBJ2-7, with 8 bases matching TRBD2. This receptor was taken from a middle-aged woman with Graves' ophthalmopathy. Material: blood. The CDR3: CSARDAGGAYEQYF. Written as DNA, the CDR3 is TGCAGTGCTAGAGATGCGGGAGGAGCCTACGAGCAGTACTTC.